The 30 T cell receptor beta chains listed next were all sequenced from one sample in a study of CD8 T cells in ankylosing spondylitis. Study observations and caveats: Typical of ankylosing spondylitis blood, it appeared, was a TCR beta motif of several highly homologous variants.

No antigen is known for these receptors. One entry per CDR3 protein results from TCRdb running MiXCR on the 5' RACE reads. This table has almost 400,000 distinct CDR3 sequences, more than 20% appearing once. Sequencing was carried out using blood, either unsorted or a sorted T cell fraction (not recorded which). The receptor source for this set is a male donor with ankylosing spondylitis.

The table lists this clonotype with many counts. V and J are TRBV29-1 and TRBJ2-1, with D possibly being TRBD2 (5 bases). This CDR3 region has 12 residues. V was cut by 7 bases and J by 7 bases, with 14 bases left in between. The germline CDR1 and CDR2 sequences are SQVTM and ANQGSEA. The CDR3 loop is CSGSGGWNEQFF. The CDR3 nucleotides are TGCAGCGGAAGCGGTGGTTGGAATGAGCAGTTCTTC.

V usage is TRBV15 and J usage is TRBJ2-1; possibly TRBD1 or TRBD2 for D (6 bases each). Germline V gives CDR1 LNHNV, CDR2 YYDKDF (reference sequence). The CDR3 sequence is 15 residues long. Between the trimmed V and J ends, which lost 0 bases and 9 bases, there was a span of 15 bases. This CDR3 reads CATSRDQGTQAEQFF. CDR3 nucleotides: TGTGCCACCAGCAGAGATCAGGGGACTCAAGCTGAGCAGTTCTTC.

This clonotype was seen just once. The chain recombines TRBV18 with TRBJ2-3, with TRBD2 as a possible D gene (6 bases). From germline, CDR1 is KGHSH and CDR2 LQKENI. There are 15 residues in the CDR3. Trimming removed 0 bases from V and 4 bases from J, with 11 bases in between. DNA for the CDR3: TGTGCCAGCTCACCACCGCCTAGCGCGGCAGATACGCAGTATTTT. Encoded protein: CASSPPPSAADTQYF.

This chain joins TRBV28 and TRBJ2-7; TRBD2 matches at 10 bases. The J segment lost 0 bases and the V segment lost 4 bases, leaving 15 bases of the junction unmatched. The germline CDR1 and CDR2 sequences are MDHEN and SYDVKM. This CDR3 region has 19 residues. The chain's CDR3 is CASSSTPRDLAGVSYEQYF. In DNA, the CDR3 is TGTGCCAGCAGTTCCACCCCGCGGGATCTAGCGGGGGTCTCCTACGAGCAGTACTTC.

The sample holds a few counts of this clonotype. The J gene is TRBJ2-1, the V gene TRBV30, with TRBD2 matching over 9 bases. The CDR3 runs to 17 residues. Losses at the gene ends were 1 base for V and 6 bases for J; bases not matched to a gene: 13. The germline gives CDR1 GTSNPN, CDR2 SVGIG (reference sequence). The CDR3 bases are TGTGCCTGGAGTGGTTTACGCGGGAGGGCCGAAACCAATGAGCAGTTCTTC. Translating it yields CAWSGLRGRAETNEQFF.

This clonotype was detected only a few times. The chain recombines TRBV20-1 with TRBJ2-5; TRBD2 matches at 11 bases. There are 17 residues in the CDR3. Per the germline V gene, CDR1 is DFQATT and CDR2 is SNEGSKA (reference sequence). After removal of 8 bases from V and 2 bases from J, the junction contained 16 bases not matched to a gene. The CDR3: CSTPTSGILGGQETQYF. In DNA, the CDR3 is TGCAGTACCCCGACTAGCGGGATATTGGGTGGGCAAGAGACCCAGTACTTC.

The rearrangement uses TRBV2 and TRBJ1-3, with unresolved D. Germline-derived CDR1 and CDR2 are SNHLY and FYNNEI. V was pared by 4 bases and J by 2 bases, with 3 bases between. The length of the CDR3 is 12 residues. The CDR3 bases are TGTGCCAGCAGTGGGGCTGGAAACACCATATATTTT. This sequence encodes CASSGAGNTIYF.

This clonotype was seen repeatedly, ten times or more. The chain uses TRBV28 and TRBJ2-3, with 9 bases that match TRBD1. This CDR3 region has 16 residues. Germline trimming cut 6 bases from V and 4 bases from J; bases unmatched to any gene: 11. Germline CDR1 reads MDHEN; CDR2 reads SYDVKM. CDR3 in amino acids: CASSHAGQGPADTQYF. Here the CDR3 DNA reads TGTGCCAGCAGCCACGCCGGACAGGGGCCGGCAGATACGCAGTATTTT.

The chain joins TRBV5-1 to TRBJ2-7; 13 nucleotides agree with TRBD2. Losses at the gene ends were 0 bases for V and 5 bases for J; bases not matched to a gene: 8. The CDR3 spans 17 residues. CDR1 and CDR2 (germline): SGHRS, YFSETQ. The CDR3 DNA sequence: TGCGCCAGCAGCTTGGCGGGAGGGACTAGCGGGAAGAACGAGCAGTACTTC. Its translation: CASSLAGGTSGKNEQYF.

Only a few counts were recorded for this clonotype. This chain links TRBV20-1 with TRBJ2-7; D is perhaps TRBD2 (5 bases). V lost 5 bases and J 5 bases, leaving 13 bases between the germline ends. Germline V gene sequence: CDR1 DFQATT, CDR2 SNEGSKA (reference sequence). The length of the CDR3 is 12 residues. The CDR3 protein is CSALAEADEQYF. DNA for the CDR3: TGCAGTGCTTTGGCCGAAGCGGACGAGCAGTACTTC.

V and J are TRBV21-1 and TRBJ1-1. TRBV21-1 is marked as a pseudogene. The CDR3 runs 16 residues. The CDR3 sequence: CASSIQVRVQDTEAFF. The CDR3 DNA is TGTGCCAGCAGCATACAAGTCAGGGTCCAAGACACTGAAGCTTTCTTT.

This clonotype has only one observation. In DNA form, the CDR3 reads TGTGCCAGCAGTTTCGGGCTTCCGAGTGGGTACGAGCAGTACTTC. As protein: CASSFGLPSGYEQYF. The chain has TRBV12-3 or TRBV12-4 and TRBJ2-7, with D uncertain. The CDR3 is made up of 15 amino acids. Trimming removed 3 bases from V and 4 bases from J, with 16 bases in between.

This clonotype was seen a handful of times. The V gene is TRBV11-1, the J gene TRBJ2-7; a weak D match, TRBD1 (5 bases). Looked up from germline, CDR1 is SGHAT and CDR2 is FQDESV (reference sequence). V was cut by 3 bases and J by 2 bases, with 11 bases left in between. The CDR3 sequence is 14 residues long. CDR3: CASSFGQGPYEQYF. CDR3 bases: TGTGCCAGCAGCTTTGGGCAGGGTCCCTACGAGCAGTACTTC.

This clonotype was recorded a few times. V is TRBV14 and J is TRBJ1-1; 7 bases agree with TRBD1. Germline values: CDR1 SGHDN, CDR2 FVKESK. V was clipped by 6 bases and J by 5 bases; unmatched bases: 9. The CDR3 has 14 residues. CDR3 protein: CASSHDRVRTEAFF. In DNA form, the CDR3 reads TGTGCCAGCAGTCATGACAGGGTAAGAACTGAAGCTTTCTTT.

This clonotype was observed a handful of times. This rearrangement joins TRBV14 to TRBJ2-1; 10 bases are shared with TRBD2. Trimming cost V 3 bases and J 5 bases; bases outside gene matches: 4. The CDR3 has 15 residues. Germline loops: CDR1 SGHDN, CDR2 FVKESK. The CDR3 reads CASSHWLAGDNEQFF. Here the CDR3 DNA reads TGTGCCAGCAGCCACTGGCTAGCGGGAGACAATGAGCAGTTCTTC.

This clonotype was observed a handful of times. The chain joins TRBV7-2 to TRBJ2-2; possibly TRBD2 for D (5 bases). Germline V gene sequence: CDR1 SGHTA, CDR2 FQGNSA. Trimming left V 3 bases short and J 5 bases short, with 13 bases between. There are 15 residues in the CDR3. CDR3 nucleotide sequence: TGTGCCAGCAGCTTCGAGGGCAGCCAAACCGGGGAGCTGTTTTTT. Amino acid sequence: CASSFEGSQTGELFF.

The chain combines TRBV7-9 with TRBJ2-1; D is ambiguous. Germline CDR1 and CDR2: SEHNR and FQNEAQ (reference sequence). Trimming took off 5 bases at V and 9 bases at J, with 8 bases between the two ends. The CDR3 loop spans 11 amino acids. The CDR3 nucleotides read TGTGCCAGCAGCCCTTTACTTGAGCAGTTCTTC. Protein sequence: CASSPLLEQFF.

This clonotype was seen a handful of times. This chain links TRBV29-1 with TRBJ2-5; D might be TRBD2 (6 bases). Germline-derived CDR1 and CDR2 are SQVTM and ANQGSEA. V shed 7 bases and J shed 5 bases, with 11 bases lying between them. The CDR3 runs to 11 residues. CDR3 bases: TGCAGCGCCACTAGCTGGGAGACCCAGTACTTC. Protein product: CSATSWETQYF.

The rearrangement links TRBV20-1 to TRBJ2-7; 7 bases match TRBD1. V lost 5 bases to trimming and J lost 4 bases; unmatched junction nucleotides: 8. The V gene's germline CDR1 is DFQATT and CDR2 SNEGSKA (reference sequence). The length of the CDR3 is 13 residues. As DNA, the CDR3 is TGCAGTGCTTCTAGACAGGGCTCATACGAGCAGTACTTC. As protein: CSASRQGSYEQYF.

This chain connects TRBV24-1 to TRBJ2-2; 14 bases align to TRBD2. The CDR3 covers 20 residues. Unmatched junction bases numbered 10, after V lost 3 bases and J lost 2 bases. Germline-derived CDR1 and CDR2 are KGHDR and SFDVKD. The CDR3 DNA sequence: TGTGCCACCAGTGATACGGGAAGAGGACTAGCGGGAGGCAACACCGGGGAGCTGTTTTTT. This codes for CATSDTGRGLAGGNTGELFF.

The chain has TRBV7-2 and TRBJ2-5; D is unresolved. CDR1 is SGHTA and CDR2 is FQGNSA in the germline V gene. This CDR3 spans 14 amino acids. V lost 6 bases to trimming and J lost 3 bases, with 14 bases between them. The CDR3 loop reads CASRLRAVEETQYF. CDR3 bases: TGTGCCAGCAGGCTCCGAGCCGTTGAAGAGACCCAGTACTTC.

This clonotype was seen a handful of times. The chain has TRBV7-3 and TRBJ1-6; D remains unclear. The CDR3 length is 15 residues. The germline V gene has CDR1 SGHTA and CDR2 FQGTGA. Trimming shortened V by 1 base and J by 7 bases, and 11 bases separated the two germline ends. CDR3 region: CASSLSAVPNSPLHF. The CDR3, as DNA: TGTGCCAGCAGCTTAAGCGCGGTCCCCAATTCACCCCTCCACTTT.

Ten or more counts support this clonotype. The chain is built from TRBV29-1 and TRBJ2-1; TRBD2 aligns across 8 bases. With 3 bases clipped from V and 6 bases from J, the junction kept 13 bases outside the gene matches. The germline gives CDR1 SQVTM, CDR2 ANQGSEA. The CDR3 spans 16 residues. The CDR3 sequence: CSVEIGREVIFNEQFF. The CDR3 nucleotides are TGCAGCGTTGAGATAGGGCGGGAGGTAATTTTCAATGAGCAGTTCTTC.

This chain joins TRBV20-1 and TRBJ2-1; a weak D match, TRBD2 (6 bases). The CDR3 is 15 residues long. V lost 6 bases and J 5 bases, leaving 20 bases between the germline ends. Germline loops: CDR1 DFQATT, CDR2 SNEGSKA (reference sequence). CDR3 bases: TGCAGTGCGGGGGTAGCGGCCCTTCTTAACAATGAGCAGTTCTTC. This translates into CSAGVAALLNNEQFF.

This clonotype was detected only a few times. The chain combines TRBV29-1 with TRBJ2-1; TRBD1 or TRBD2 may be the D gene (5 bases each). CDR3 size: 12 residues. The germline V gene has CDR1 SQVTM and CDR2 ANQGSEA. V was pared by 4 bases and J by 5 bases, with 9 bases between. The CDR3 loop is CSVVRDHNEQFF. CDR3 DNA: TGCAGCGTTGTCAGGGACCACAATGAGCAGTTCTTC.

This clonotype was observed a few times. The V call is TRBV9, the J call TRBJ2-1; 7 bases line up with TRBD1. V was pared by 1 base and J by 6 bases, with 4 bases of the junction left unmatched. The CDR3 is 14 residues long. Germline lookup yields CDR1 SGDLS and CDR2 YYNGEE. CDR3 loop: CASSVRNRGNEQFF. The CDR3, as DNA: TGTGCCAGCAGCGTACGCAACAGGGGCAATGAGCAGTTCTTC. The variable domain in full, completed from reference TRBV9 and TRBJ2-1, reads DSGVTQTPKHLITATGQRVTLRCSPRSGDLSVYWYQQSLDQGLQFLIQYYNGEERAKGNILERFSAQQFPDLHSELNLSSLELGDSALYFCASSVRNRGNEQFFGPGTRLTVL.

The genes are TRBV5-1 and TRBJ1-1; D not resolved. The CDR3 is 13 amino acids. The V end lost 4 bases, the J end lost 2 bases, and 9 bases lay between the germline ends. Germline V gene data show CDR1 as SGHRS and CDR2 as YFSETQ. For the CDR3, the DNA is TGCGCCAGCAGCCGTGCGGTTAACACTGAAGCTTTCTTT. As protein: CASSRAVNTEAFF. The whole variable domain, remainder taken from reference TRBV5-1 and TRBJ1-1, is KAGVTQTPRYLIKTRGQQVTLSCSPISGHRSVSWYQQTPGQGLQFLFEYFSETQRNKGNFPGRFSGRQFSNSRSEMNVSTLELGDSALYLCASSRAVNTEAFFGQGTRLTVV.

CDR3 loop: CASSWGLAGVSGDTQYF. Written as DNA, the CDR3 is TGTGCCAGCAGCTGGGGACTAGCGGGAGTATCGGGAGATACGCAGTATTTT. The V call is TRBV7-2, the J call TRBJ2-3; TRBD2 matches 14 bases. J lost 5 bases, V lost 4 bases, and 8 bases had no gene match. Germline loops: CDR1 SGHTA, CDR2 FQGNSA. This CDR3 is 17 amino acids long.

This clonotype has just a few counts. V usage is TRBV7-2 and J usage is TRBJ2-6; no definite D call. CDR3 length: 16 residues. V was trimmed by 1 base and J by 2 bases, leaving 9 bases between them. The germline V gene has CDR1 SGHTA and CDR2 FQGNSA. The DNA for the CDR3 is TGTGCCAGCAGCTTAGAGTTGGCTGCTGGGGCCAACGTCCTGACTTTC. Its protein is CASSLELAAGANVLTF.

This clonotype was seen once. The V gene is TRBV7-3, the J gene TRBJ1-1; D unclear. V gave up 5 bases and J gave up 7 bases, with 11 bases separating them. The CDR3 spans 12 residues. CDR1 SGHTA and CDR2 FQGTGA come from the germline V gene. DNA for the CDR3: TGTGCCAGCAGCGGTCTTGGAAATGAAGCTTTCTTT. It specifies CASSGLGNEAFF.